This TCR beta chain was obtained from a study of CD8 T cells in Susac syndrome. Study background: Patients with Susac syndrome, at blood draw, were therapy-naive, on corticosteroids, or on intravenous immunoglobulin alone.

RNA in amounts of roughly 0.45 to 1 ug was reverse transcribed with random hexamers. A single record per CDR3 protein comes from TCRdb applying MiXCR to the immunoSEQ multiplex PCR reads. The table shows roughly 80,000 distinct CDR3 sequences, with approximately 95% occurring only once. Negative isolation yielded CD8+ and CD4+ T cells; FACS enriched TEMRA cells. There are 15 residues in the CDR3. Losses at the gene ends were 4 bases for V and 3 bases for J; bases not matched to a gene: 10. Germline V gene lookup returns CDR1 DFQATT and CDR2 SNEGSKA (reference sequence). This clonotype was sampled from a human donor with Susac syndrome. The genes are TRBV20-1 and TRBJ2-7, with 9 bases fitting TRBD2. The material sequenced was CD8+ T cells from PBMCs. The CDR3 region is CSAITGERGDYEQYF. The CDR3 nucleotides are TGCAGTGCTATAACTGGGGAGCGGGGGGACTACGAGCAGTACTTC.